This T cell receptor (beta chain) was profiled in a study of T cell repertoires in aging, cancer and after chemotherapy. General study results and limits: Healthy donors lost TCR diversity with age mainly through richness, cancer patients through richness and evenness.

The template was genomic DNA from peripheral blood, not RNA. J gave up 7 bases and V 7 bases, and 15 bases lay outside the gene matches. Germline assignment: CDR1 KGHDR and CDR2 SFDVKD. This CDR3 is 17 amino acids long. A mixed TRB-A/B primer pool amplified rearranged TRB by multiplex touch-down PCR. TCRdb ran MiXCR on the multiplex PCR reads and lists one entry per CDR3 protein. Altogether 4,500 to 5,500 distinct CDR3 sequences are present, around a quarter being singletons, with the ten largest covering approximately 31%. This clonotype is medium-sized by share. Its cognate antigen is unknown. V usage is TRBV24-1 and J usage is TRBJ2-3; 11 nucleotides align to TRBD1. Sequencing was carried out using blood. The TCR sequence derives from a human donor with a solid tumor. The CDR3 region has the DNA TGTGCCACCAGCTTAAAATCCGGGACAGGGGGAATCAATACGCAGTATTTT. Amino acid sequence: CATSLKSGTGGINTQYF.